The rows below give T cell receptor beta chains drawn from one sample of a study of T cell responses to AZD1222 COVID-19 vaccine. The repertoire was sequenced with immunoSEQ multiplex PCR; TCRdb's copy has only in-frame clones and lacks some. This table holds 150,000 to 200,000 clones, approximately 90% found once. The sequencing used peripheral blood, collected 28 days after the second AZD1222 dose. The receptors were gathered from an adult who received the AZD1222 COVID-19 vaccine. Both conserved end residues are part of each CDR3. Fields, in order: V gene, clone size, D gene, J gene, CDR3 DNA, CDR3 protein. The D gene is left open where the match is weak. Clone sizes are given selectively: once, few, many, or a class where the clone is expanded.

v_gene: TRBV19; abundance: many; d_gene: -; j_gene: TRBJ2-1; CDR3nt: TGTGCCAGTAGTATAGCAACGGGCTCCTACAATGAGCAGTTCTTC; CDR3aa: CASSIATGSYNEQFF
v_gene: TRBV6-1; abundance: -; d_gene: -; j_gene: TRBJ1-5; CDR3nt: TGTGCCGCTCGACAGCCCCAGCATTTT; CDR3aa: CAARQPQHF
v_gene: TRBV6-1; abundance: -; d_gene: TRBD2; j_gene: TRBJ2-1; CDR3nt: TGTGCCAGCAGTTGGACTAGCGGGAGCCACAATGAGCAGTTCTTC; CDR3aa: CASSWTSGSHNEQFF
v_gene: TRBV27; abundance: -; d_gene: TRBD1; j_gene: TRBJ1-6; CDR3nt: TGTGCCAGCAATACAGGGGGAGGAAATTCACCCCTCCACTTT; CDR3aa: CASNTGGGNSPLHF
v_gene: TRBV5-6; abundance: -; d_gene: TRBD1; j_gene: TRBJ1-1; CDR3nt: TGTGCCAGCAGCCCGGGACAGGTGATGAACACTGAAGCTTTCTTT; CDR3aa: CASSPGQVMNTEAFF
v_gene: TRBV7-9; abundance: -; d_gene: -; j_gene: TRBJ2-3; CDR3nt: TGTGCCAGCAGCTTAGCCCCGCGCGGGTCTAGCACAGATACGCAGTATTTT; CDR3aa: CASSLAPRGSSTDTQYF
v_gene: TRBV24-1; abundance: -; d_gene: TRBD1; j_gene: TRBJ1-5; CDR3nt: TGTGCCACCAGTGATCCCCGAACAGGGGAGGATCAGCCCCAGCATTTT; CDR3aa: CATSDPRTGEDQPQHF
v_gene: TRBV19; abundance: -; d_gene: TRBD2; j_gene: TRBJ2-1; CDR3nt: TGTGCCAGTAGTATAGCCCCGGGACTAGCGGGAGATCGAGGCGCCGGGGATGAGCAGTTCTTC; CDR3aa: CASSIAPGLAGDRGAGDEQFF
v_gene: TRBV29-1; abundance: few; d_gene: -; j_gene: TRBJ1-6; CDR3nt: TGCAGCGTCACGACCCGAGAAAATTCACCCCTCCACTTT; CDR3aa: CSVTTRENSPLHF
v_gene: TRBV7-3; abundance: -; d_gene: -; j_gene: TRBJ2-7; CDR3nt: TGTGCCAGCAGCTTAAGTCACTCGACGAGCTCCTACGAGCAGTACTTC; CDR3aa: CASSLSHSTSSYEQYF
v_gene: TRBV5-8; abundance: once; d_gene: TRBD1; j_gene: TRBJ2-3; CDR3nt: TGTGCTGCAGGGGGCCTGGGAGATACGCAGTATTTT; CDR3aa: CAAGGLGDTQYF
v_gene: TRBV7-4; abundance: -; d_gene: -; j_gene: TRBJ2-1; CDR3nt: TGTGCCAGCAGCTTAGCCCTAGCAGCCAATGAGCAGTTCTTC; CDR3aa: CASSLALAANEQFF
v_gene: TRBV30; abundance: -; d_gene: -; j_gene: TRBJ2-2; CDR3nt: TGTGCCTGGAGCCCAGCGGCCACCGGGGAGCTGTTTTTT; CDR3aa: CAWSPAATGELFF
v_gene: TRBV19; abundance: -; d_gene: -; j_gene: TRBJ2-1; CDR3nt: TGTGCCAGTAGTCCGTACGTTAACAATGAGCAGTTCTTC; CDR3aa: CASSPYVNNEQFF
v_gene: TRBV6-5; abundance: few; d_gene: TRBD1; j_gene: TRBJ1-3; CDR3nt: TGTGCCAGCAGTTACAGGACAGGGGAAGGAAACACCATATATTTT; CDR3aa: CASSYRTGEGNTIYF
v_gene: TRBV6-5; abundance: -; d_gene: TRBD2; j_gene: TRBJ2-5; CDR3nt: TGTGCCAGCAGGACTAGCGGGAACCAAGAGACCCAGTACTTC; CDR3aa: CASRTSGNQETQYF
v_gene: TRBV4-2; abundance: once; d_gene: -; j_gene: TRBJ2-2; CDR3nt: TGTGCCAGCAAAGGGCAGGGGTACACCGGGGAGCTGTTTTTT; CDR3aa: CASKGQGYTGELFF
v_gene: TRBV6-6; abundance: -; d_gene: TRBD1; j_gene: TRBJ2-7; CDR3nt: TGTGCCAGCAGTTACACGACAGGGGCGGCCTACGAGCAGTACTTC; CDR3aa: CASSYTTGAAYEQYF
v_gene: TRBV14; abundance: -; d_gene: -; j_gene: TRBJ2-7; CDR3nt: TGTGCCAGCAGCCAAGTGGTCGACCCTAGGAGGGAGCAGTACTTC; CDR3aa: CASSQVVDPRREQYF
v_gene: TRBV11-2; abundance: once; d_gene: TRBD1; j_gene: TRBJ2-1; CDR3nt: TGTGCCAGCAGCTTAGTTATGCGGACAGGGACCGGTGAGCAGTTCTTC; CDR3aa: CASSLVMRTGTGEQFF
v_gene: TRBV5-5; abundance: few; d_gene: -; j_gene: TRBJ1-4; CDR3nt: TGTGCCAGCACCAAGGGTGGGGGCGAAAAACTGTTTTTT; CDR3aa: CASTKGGGEKLFF
v_gene: TRBV3-1/TRBV3-2; abundance: -; d_gene: -; j_gene: TRBJ2-5; CDR3nt: TGTGCCAGCAGCCAGACCATCCAAGAGACCCAGTACTTC; CDR3aa: CASSQTIQETQYF
v_gene: TRBV7-2; abundance: -; d_gene: -; j_gene: TRBJ1-5; CDR3nt: TGTGCCAGCAGCTTGGAACGGGGGTCGGATCAGCCCCAGCATTTT; CDR3aa: CASSLERGSDQPQHF
v_gene: TRBV7-6; abundance: -; d_gene: TRBD2; j_gene: TRBJ2-1; CDR3nt: TGTGCCAGCAGCTTATTCGGTCCGGGACTAGCGCTGGGCAATGAGCAGTTCTTC; CDR3aa: CASSLFGPGLALGNEQFF
v_gene: TRBV18; abundance: -; d_gene: TRBD1; j_gene: TRBJ2-1; CDR3nt: TGTGCCAGCTCACCGACCCGAGATATGGGACAGGGGGCACTACACTCCTACAATGAGCAGTTCTTC; CDR3aa: CASSPTRDMGQGALHSYNEQFF
v_gene: TRBV4-2; abundance: -; d_gene: -; j_gene: TRBJ2-3; CDR3nt: TGTGCCAGCAGCCGATCCAATCCCACAGATACGCAGTATTTT; CDR3aa: CASSRSNPTDTQYF
v_gene: TRBV30; abundance: -; d_gene: -; j_gene: TRBJ1-5; CDR3nt: TGTGCCTGGAGTCAACAGGACCATCAGCCCCAGCATTTT; CDR3aa: CAWSQQDHQPQHF
v_gene: TRBV18; abundance: -; d_gene: TRBD2; j_gene: TRBJ2-7; CDR3nt: TGTGCCAGCTCACCAGCGGGGGACGAGCAGTACTTC; CDR3aa: CASSPAGDEQYF